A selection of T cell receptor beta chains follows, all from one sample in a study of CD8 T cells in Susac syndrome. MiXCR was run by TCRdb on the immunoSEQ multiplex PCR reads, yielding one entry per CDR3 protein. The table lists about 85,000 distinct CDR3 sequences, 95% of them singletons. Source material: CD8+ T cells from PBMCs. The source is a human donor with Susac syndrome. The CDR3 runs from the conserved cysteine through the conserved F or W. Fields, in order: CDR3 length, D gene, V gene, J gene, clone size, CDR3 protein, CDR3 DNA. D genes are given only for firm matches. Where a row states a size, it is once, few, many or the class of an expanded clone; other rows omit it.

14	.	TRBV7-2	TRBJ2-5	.	CASSSQTSQETQYF	TGTGCCAGCAGCTCCCAGACTAGCCAAGAGACCCAGTACTTC
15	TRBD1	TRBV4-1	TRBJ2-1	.	CASSHGQGSYNEQFF	TGCGCCAGCAGCCACGGACAGGGGTCCTACAATGAGCAGTTCTTC
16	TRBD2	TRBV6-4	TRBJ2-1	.	CASSDSGLAGYNEQFF	TGTGCCAGCAGTGACTCCGGACTAGCGGGATACAATGAGCAGTTCTTC
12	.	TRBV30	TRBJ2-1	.	CAWSSGGNEQFF	TGTGCCTGGAGTTCGGGTGGGAATGAGCAGTTCTTC
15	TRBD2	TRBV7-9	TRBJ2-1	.	CASGLGAGGPNEQFF	TGTGCCAGCGGCCTAGGGGCGGGAGGGCCGAATGAGCAGTTCTTC
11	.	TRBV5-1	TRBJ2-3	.	CASVEKDTQYF	TGCGCCAGCGTAGAAAAAGATACGCAGTATTTT
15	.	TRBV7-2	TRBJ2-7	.	CASSQAAGTSYEQYF	TGTGCCAGCAGCCAAGCAGCGGGCACATCCTACGAGCAGTACTTC
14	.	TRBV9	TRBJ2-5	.	CASSATTGRQTQYF	TGTGCCAGCAGCGCGACCACGGGGAGACAGACCCAGTACTTC
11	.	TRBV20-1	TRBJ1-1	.	CSAWRLTEAFF	TGCAGTGCCTGGCGGCTCACTGAAGCTTTCTTT
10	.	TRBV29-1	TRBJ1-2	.	CSANSGGYTF	TGCAGCGCCAACAGCGGTGGCTACACCTTC
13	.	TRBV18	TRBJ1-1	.	CASSRQGNSEAFF	TGTGCCAGCTCACGCCAGGGGAATAGCGAAGCTTTCTTT
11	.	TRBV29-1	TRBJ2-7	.	CSVPYKDEQYF	TGCAGCGTTCCATACAAGGACGAGCAGTACTTC
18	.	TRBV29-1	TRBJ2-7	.	CSVGQGSPFLVGSYEQYF	TGCAGCGTCGGTCAAGGGTCTCCCTTTTTAGTGGGATCCTACGAGCAGTACTTC
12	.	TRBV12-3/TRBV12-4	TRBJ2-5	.	CASSGPQETQYF	TGTGCCAGCAGCGGGCCGCAAGAGACCCAGTACTTC
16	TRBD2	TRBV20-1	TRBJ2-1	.	CSASPRLAGAYNEQFF	TGCAGTGCTAGCCCCCGGCTAGCGGGAGCCTACAATGAGCAGTTCTTC
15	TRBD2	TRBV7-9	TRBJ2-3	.	CASCPGREGRDTQYF	TGTGCCAGCTGCCCAGGACGGGAGGGCCGGGATACGCAGTATTTT
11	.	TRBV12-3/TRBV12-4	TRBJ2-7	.	CASTHGHEQYF	TGTGCCAGCACCCACGGGCACGAGCAGTACTTC
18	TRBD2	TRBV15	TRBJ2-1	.	CATSRDWSSGSSFDEQFF	TGTGCCACCAGCAGAGATTGGTCTAGCGGGAGCTCTTTTGATGAGCAGTTCTTC
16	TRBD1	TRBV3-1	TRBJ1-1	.	CASSLSTGQGETEAFF	TGTGCCAGCAGCCTCTCTACGGGACAGGGAGAAACTGAAGCTTTCTTT
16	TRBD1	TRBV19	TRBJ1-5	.	CASRRSRQGTHQPQHF	TGTGCCAGTAGGAGATCCCGACAGGGAACCCATCAGCCCCAGCATTTT
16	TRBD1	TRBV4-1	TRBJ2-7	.	CASSQEETGAVYEQYF	TGCGCCAGCAGCCAAGAGGAGACAGGGGCTGTCTACGAGCAGTACTTC
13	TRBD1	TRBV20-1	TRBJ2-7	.	CSAFDRARDEQYF	TGCAGTGCTTTCGACAGGGCCCGGGACGAGCAGTACTTC
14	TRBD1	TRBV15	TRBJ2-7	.	CATMTDRGVYEQYF	TGTGCCACCATGACGGACAGGGGAGTCTACGAGCAGTACTTC
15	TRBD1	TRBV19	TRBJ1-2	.	CASSTGQAFNYGYTF	TGTGCCAGTAGTACTGGACAGGCTTTTAACTATGGCTACACCTTC
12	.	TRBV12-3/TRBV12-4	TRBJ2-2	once	CASGEITGELFF	TGTGCCAGCGGGGAAATCACCGGGGAGCTGTTTTTT
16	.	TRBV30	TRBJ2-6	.	CAWSARSVSGANVLTF	TGTGCCTGGAGCGCCCGATCGGTCTCTGGGGCCAACGTCCTGACTTTC
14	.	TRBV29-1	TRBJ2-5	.	CSVAPCRESETQYF	TGCAGCGTGGCCCCGTGCAGGGAATCAGAGACCCAGTACTTC